The clone carrying this T cell receptor (beta chain) was observed a handful of times. Its antigen is still unknown. The V gene's germline CDR1 is KGHSH and CDR2 LQKENI. This CDR3 is built from 15 residues. Losses at the gene ends were 2 bases for V and 6 bases for J; bases not matched to a gene: 7. The data originate from a study of T cells after posttransplantation cyclophosphamide. Study-level points and caveats: After PTCy, TRB diversity resembled that of CNI/methotrexate controls.

Cyclophosphamide on days +3 and +4 followed busulfan-fludarabine conditioning and a marrow graft. Here immunoSEQ multiplex PCR was the method, and the copy in TCRdb shows in-frame clones only, minus some. Seen here are over 8,500 clones, roughly 80% observed once, and the top ten hold 5.4%. This chain links TRBV18 with TRBJ2-3; 8 positions agree with TRBD1. This specimen was PBMCs, taken after allogeneic stem cell transplant with posttransplant cyclophosphamide. This receptor was obtained from a female patient aged 50-65 years who received an allogeneic stem cell transplant from a related donor, was CMV-positive, and had no GVHD. Among the T cells, some may be from the graft donor. DNA of the CDR3: TGTGCCAGCTCACCATATGCAGGGGGCGTGGATACGCAGTATTTT. This codes for CASSPYAGGVDTQYF.